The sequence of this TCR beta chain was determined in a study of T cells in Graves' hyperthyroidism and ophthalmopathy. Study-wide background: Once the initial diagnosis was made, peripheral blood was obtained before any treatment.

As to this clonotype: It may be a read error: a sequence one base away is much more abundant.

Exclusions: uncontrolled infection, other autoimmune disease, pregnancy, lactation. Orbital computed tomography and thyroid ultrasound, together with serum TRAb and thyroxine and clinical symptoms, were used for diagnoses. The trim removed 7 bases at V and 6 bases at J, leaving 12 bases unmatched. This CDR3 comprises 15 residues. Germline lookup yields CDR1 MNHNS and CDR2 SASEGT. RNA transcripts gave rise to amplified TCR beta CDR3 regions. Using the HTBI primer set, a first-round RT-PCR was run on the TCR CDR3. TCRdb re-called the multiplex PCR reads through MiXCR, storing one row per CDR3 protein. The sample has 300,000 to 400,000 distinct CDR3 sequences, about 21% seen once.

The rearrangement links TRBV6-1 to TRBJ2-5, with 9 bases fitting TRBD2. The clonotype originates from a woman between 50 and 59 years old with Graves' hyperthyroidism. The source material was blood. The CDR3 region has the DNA TGTGCCAGCACCCCCTTAGCGGGAGAGAAAAAGACCCAGTACTTC. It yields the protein CASTPLAGEKKTQYF.